The 31 T cell receptor beta chains below come from one sample, sequenced in a study of human T cells and chemical hapten exposure. TCRdb redid the calling of the RACE reads with MiXCR, one entry per CDR3 protein. This sample has 85,000 to 100,000 distinct CDR3 sequences; 25% to 30% occur once, and the top ten carry 10%. Time point denoted: patch test 3, about 24 weeks after DPC sensitization. As for treatment: therapeutic diphenylcyclopropenone sensitization with weekly scalp DPC. Sequencing used whole blood, obtained in connection with sensitization to the hapten diphenylcyclopropenone (DPC). All receptors come from a man in his forties with alopecia areata. Some clones in this sample may be carry-over from other donors' samples.

This clonotype has a handful of counts. The chain joins TRBV28 to TRBJ2-7; no clear D gene. Germline CDR1 MDHEN, CDR2 SYDVKM. The CDR3 has 14 amino acids. V lost 10 bases to trimming and J lost 5 bases, with 21 bases between them. Here the CDR3 reads CATFRAPTSNEQYF. Here the CDR3 DNA reads TGTGCCACCTTTCGGGCACCTACATCTAACGAGCAGTACTTC.

The chain links TRBV28 to TRBJ1-1; D unresolved. V lost 1 base and J lost 6, with 9 bases in between. The CDR3 sequence is 13 residues long. Germline assignment: CDR1 MDHEN and CDR2 SYDVKM. The CDR3: CASSLSRVAEAFF. The DNA for the CDR3 is TGTGCCAGCAGTTTATCAAGGGTAGCTGAAGCTTTCTTT.

The chain recombines TRBV7-2 with TRBJ2-3; 8 bases are shared with TRBD2. The CDR3 has 16 amino acids. Losses at the gene ends were 5 bases for V and 4 bases for J; bases not matched to a gene: 11. Germline lookup yields CDR1 SGHTA and CDR2 FQGNSA. The CDR3 sequence: CASSQTGRAGADTQYF. The CDR3 DNA is TGTGCCAGCAGCCAGACCGGGAGGGCCGGGGCAGATACGCAGTATTTT. Together with reference TRBV7-2 and TRBJ2-3, the CDR3 gives the full variable domain: GAGVSQSPSNKVTEKGKDVELRCDPISGHTALYWYRQSLGQGLEFLIYFQGNSAPDKSGLPSDRFSAERTGGSVSTLTIQRTQQEDSAVYLCASSQTGRAGADTQYFGPGTRLTVL.

The chain combines TRBV24-1 with TRBJ2-1; no firm D call. V lost 5 bases and J 2 bases, leaving 15 bases between the germline ends. Germline CDR1 reads KGHDR; CDR2 reads SFDVKD. This CDR3 is 16 amino acids long. The DNA of the CDR3 is TGTGCCACCAGTGTAAATCCTCTCCCAGCCTACAATGAGCAGTTCTTC. Translating it yields CATSVNPLPAYNEQFF.

The V and J genes are TRBV7-9 and TRBJ2-3; TRBD2 aligns across 12 bases. There are 18 residues in the CDR3. CDR1 is SEHNR and CDR2 is FQNEAQ in the germline V gene (reference sequence). V lost 4 bases to trimming and J lost 6 bases; unmatched junction nucleotides: 14. CDR3 residues: CASSSPAGLAGTGDTQYF. The CDR3, as DNA: TGTGCCAGCAGCTCCCCGGCCGGACTAGCGGGAACCGGGGATACGCAGTATTTT.

The V call is TRBV28, the J call TRBJ2-1; 10 positions agree with TRBD2. The CDR3 runs 13 residues. Trimming cost V 10 bases and J 12 bases; bases outside gene matches: 12. From germline, CDR1 is MDHEN and CDR2 SYDVKM. CDR3: CAIRTSGPEGQFF. The CDR3 region has the DNA TGTGCCATCCGGACTAGCGGCCCTGAGGGGCAGTTCTTC.

The CDR3 region is CASSKALFPDELFF. The CDR3 DNA follows: TGTGCCAGCAGCAAAGCGCTTTTCCCAGATGAACTGTTTTTT. V and J are TRBV21-1 and TRBJ1-4. TRBV21-1 counts as a pseudogene. CDR3 length: 14 amino acids.

The rearrangement joins TRBV7-9 to TRBJ2-3; 8 bases line up with TRBD1. CDR1 and CDR2 from the germline V gene are SEHNR and FQNEAQ (reference sequence). The junction had 10 bases not matched to a gene; V was cut back by 6 bases and J by 2 bases. The CDR3 is made up of 16 amino acids. DNA of the CDR3: TGTGCCAGCAGTACCCGACAGGGGACCTTCACAGATACGCAGTATTTT. Amino acid sequence: CASSTRQGTFTDTQYF.

The CDR3 DNA follows: TGTGCCATCAGTGAGGCAGGGGGAGGGGCCCAGTACTTC. Its translation: CAISEAGGGAQYF. J is TRBJ2-5 and V is TRBV10-3; D is tentatively TRBD1 or TRBD2 (7 bases each). This CDR3 is built from 13 residues. The V gene lost 2 bases and the J gene lost 9 bases, with 13 bases spanning the gap. Germline V gene data show CDR1 as ENHRY and CDR2 as SYGVKD.

The V gene is TRBV30, the J gene TRBJ1-6, with D unresolved. This CDR3 contains 16 residues. The germline V and J ends were trimmed by 1 base and 6 bases, with 16 bases remaining between them. Germline CDR1 reads GTSNPN; CDR2 reads SVGIG (reference sequence). The CDR3 region has the DNA TGTGCCTGGAGTGAGCTTGCGGGGATCCGTAATTCACCCCTCCACTTT. Translated, it gives CAWSELAGIRNSPLHF.

This clonotype occurred a few times. The J gene is TRBJ2-3, the V gene TRBV3-1; D perhaps matches TRBD1 (6 bases). V was clipped by 0 bases and J by 0 bases, with 10 bases between them. Germline CDR1 is LGHDT and CDR2 is YNNKEL (reference sequence). The CDR3 totals 16 residues. The CDR3: CASSQDLGQSTDTQYF. The CDR3 DNA follows: TGTGCCAGCAGCCAAGATCTCGGACAGAGCACAGATACGCAGTATTTT.

This clonotype turned up a few times. The rearrangement joins TRBV20-1 to TRBJ1-4; 11 positions match TRBD1. Germline V gives CDR1 DFQATT, CDR2 SNEGSKA (reference sequence). The CDR3 is made up of 14 amino acids. The J segment lost 7 bases and the V segment lost 5 bases, leaving 6 bases of the junction unmatched. The CDR3 region is CSASRTGGVEKLFF. The DNA of the CDR3 is TGCAGTGCTTCTAGGACAGGGGGCGTTGAAAAACTGTTTTTT.

This clonotype was detected a few times. V usage is TRBV28 and J usage is TRBJ2-1, with 7 nucleotides matching TRBD1. Per germline, CDR1 MDHEN and CDR2 SYDVKM. This CDR3 has 16 amino acids. The ends lost 10 bases at V and 5 bases at J; junction bases unmatched: 17. In DNA, the CDR3 is TGTGCCACCCAAAGATCCCAGGGGGTAAGGGACAATGAGCAGTTCTTC. Its protein is CATQRSQGVRDNEQFF.

The chain is built from TRBV27 and TRBJ1-5; D is unresolved. Trimming took off 1 base at V and 5 bases at J, with 6 bases between the two ends. CDR1 is MNHEY, CDR2 SMNVEV, per germline (reference sequence). CDR3 length: 13 amino acids. CDR3 sequence (DNA): TGTGCCAGCAGTTTATTGGGTCATCAGCCCCAGCATTTT. It encodes CASSLLGHQPQHF.

The J gene is TRBJ2-2, the V gene TRBV28, with 8 bases identical to TRBD1. V dropped 2 bases and J dropped 7; count of bases not matched to a gene: 6. CDR1 is MDHEN and CDR2 is SYDVKM in the germline V gene. CDR3 length equals 15 residues. The CDR3 region has the DNA TGTGCCAGCAGTTTACCCAGACAGGGGAACGGGGAGCTGTTTTTT. Protein sequence: CASSLPRQGNGELFF.

This clonotype has more than one count but fewer than ten. The genes are TRBV20-1 and TRBJ2-3, with TRBD2 as a possible D gene (6 bases). Germline CDR1 and CDR2: DFQATT and SNEGSKA (reference sequence). The CDR3 consists of 14 residues. V was clipped by 5 bases and J by 0 bases, with 12 bases between them. The CDR3, as DNA: TGCAGTGCTTCAAGCGGGCTCAGCACAGATACGCAGTATTTT. Residues: CSASSGLSTDTQYF.

J is TRBJ2-5 and V is TRBV7-9, with D possibly called TRBD1 or TRBD2 (5 bases each). The CDR3 extends over 23 amino acids. Germline CDR1 and CDR2: SEHNR and FQNEAQ (reference sequence). V was shortened by 7 bases and J by 2 bases, with 41 bases between the two germline ends. For the CDR3, the DNA is TGTGCCAGCATCGATAACCGGAACGGGACGCCAGGAAGAGGGGCAGATGGTCAAGAGACCCAGTACTTC. This gives the protein CASIDNRNGTPGRGADGQETQYF.

The V gene is TRBV12-3 or TRBV12-4, the J gene TRBJ2-3; maybe TRBD1 (6 bases). There are 14 residues in the CDR3. Trimming removed 8 bases from V and 5 bases from J, with 17 bases in between. The CDR3 spells CASSLDSLGDTQYF. The CDR3 DNA reads TGTGCCAGCTCCCTGGACAGTTTAGGAGATACGCAGTATTTT.

The gene calls are TRBV5-1 and TRBJ2-7; 8 bases match TRBD2. CDR1 SGHRS and CDR2 YFSETQ come from the germline V gene. Trimming at V came to 4 bases and at J to 2 bases, leaving 5 bases not matched to a gene. The length of the CDR3 is 14 residues. The CDR3, as DNA: TGCGCCAGCAGCCACAGCGGGGGAACCTACGAGCAGTACTTC. Residues: CASSHSGGTYEQYF.

The chain is built from TRBV3-1 and TRBJ2-3; D gene ambiguous. This CDR3 has 14 residues. From germline, CDR1 is LGHDT and CDR2 YNNKEL (reference sequence). The V gene lost 0 bases and the J gene lost 11 bases, with 15 bases spanning the gap. This CDR3 reads CASSQDNSFGRQYF. The CDR3 DNA is TGTGCCAGCAGCCAAGATAATAGTTTTGGAAGGCAGTATTTT.

DNA of the CDR3: TGTGCCAGCAGAGTACACCCCAGGGCCGGGGAGCTGTTTTTT. Translating gives CASRVHPRAGELFF. This rearrangement joins TRBV12-3 or TRBV12-4 to TRBJ2-2; D is perhaps TRBD1 (5 bases). The CDR3 consists of 14 residues. V lost 6 bases, J lost 6 bases, and 14 bases lay in between.

As concerns this clonotype: Relative to the germline gene, one junction end is altered; a read error may explain this. This chain uses TRBV7-9 with TRBJ2-1, with D possibly TRBD2 on 6 matching bases. The CDR3 totals 16 residues. CDR1 and CDR2 from the germline V gene are SEHNR and FQNEAQ (reference sequence). The CDR3 loop is CASSSEPGAAYSEQFF. The CDR3 bases are TGTGCCAGCAGCTCGGAGCCGGGAGCAGCCTACAGTGAGCAGTTCTTC.

The CDR3 nucleotides are TGTGCCAGCAGCAAAATGGTTCCGGGCCAGGGGACCCAGTACTTC. It specifies CASSKMVPGQGTQYF. This chain uses TRBV21-1 with TRBJ2-5; the D call TRBD1 from the table was never checked on the DNA. TRBV21-1 is a documented pseudogene. The CDR3 sequence is 15 residues long.

This clonotype has a handful of counts. CDR3 coding DNA: TGTGCCAGCAGCTCTCAACCCCTAATGAACACTGAAGCTTTCTTT. Residues: CASSSQPLMNTEAFF. The chain recombines TRBV14 with TRBJ1-1; D is undetermined. Trimming cost V 5 bases and J 0 bases, with 13 bases left between them. Germline V lookup: CDR1 SGHDN, CDR2 FVKESK. The CDR3 runs to 15 residues.

The J gene is TRBJ2-5, the V gene TRBV12-3 or TRBV12-4; the D gene is possibly TRBD2 (5 bases). CDR3 length: 13 amino acids. V gave up 6 bases and J gave up 1 base, with 9 bases separating them. This CDR3 reads CASSPGVQETQYF. The CDR3 bases are TGTGCCAGCAGCCCCGGGGTCCAAGAGACCCAGTACTTC.

V and J are TRBV5-1 and TRBJ2-5; D might be TRBD2 (7 bases). Deletions cut 3 bases from V and 5 bases from J, with 20 bases between. This CDR3 comprises 16 residues. The germline V gene has CDR1 SGHRS and CDR2 YFSETQ. For the CDR3, the DNA is TGCGCCAGCAGCTCTGAGGGAGGGATCCAGGGGGAGACCCAGTACTTC. Translating gives CASSSEGGIQGETQYF.

The V call is TRBV18, the J call TRBJ2-6, with D unclear. The CDR3 sequence is 15 residues long. Germline CDR1 is KGHSH and CDR2 is LQKENI. V was trimmed by 3 bases and J by 1 base, leaving 7 bases between them. This CDR3 is CASSPTMSGANVLTF. In DNA, the CDR3 is TGTGCCAGCTCACCCACTATGTCTGGGGCCAACGTCCTGACTTTC.

This sequence joins TRBV30 and TRBJ2-7; maybe TRBD2 (6 bases). Germline V lookup: CDR1 GTSNPN, CDR2 SVGIG (reference sequence). The CDR3 runs 12 residues. Trimming pared 0 bases from V and 6 bases from J, leaving 9 bases between. DNA for the CDR3: TGTGCCTGGAGTGTATTGGGGGGCGAGCAGTACTTC. It encodes CAWSVLGGEQYF.

The chain uses TRBV27 and TRBJ2-3; the D is unclear. Per germline, CDR1 MNHEY and CDR2 SMNVEV (reference sequence). The V end was cut by 6 bases, the J end by 0 bases, with 10 bases between. This CDR3 is built from 14 residues. The CDR3 sequence is CASRSGYSTDTQYF. In nucleotides, the CDR3 is TGTGCCAGCAGAAGTGGATATAGCACAGATACGCAGTATTTT.

The J gene is TRBJ2-3, the V gene TRBV13; 10 bases agree with TRBD1. In germline, CDR1 is PRHDT, CDR2 FYEKMQ (reference sequence). V shed 5 bases and J 5 bases; nucleotides not matched to a gene: 10. The CDR3 runs 16 residues. As DNA, the CDR3 is TGTGCCAGCAGCGGCCGGGACAGGGGTCAGCAAGATACGCAGTATTTT. Its protein product is CASSGRDRGQQDTQYF.

A few counts support this clonotype. The chain uses TRBV20-1 and TRBJ2-5; either TRBD1 or TRBD2 may supply D (5 bases each). This CDR3 spans 14 amino acids. Germline loops: CDR1 DFQATT, CDR2 SNEGSKA (reference sequence). Trimming took off 7 bases at V and 3 bases at J, with 18 bases between the two ends. For the CDR3, the DNA is TGCAGTGTCCCCGGTGGGGGTTGTGAAGAGACCCAGTACTTC. Protein: CSVPGGGCEETQYF.